The following is a T cell receptor beta chain sequence with its context. This record comes from a study of blood T cell repertoires in COVID-19. Study-level background: The analysed material was cDNA or gDNA that came from T cells, B-cell-depleted T cells, or PBMCs.

As originally analysed: Reference gene primer amplification gave nucleated cell count estimates. Using immunoSEQ multiplex PCR, the repertoire was profiled, and TCRdb retains in-frame clones only, with some absent. V, J and clone size derive from that table, while D and trimming were established from the DNA sequence. The sample contains some 200,000 clones, roughly 90% of which appear only once. The ends were cut back, 3 bases at V and 4 bases at J, with 18 bases in the middle. Germline CDR1 MNHEY, CDR2 SMNVEV (reference sequence). The CDR3 has 16 residues. V and J are TRBV27 and TRBJ1-1; D might be TRBD1 (5 bases). This receptor was obtained from a woman aged 40 to 50 with acute COVID-19. The sequencing input was PBMCs or T cells enriched from blood (not recorded which). CDR3 sequence (DNA): TGTGCCAGCAGTTTCCTGGGTCGGGGGAAGAGCACTGAAGCTTTCTTT. It translates to CASSFLGRGKSTEAFF.